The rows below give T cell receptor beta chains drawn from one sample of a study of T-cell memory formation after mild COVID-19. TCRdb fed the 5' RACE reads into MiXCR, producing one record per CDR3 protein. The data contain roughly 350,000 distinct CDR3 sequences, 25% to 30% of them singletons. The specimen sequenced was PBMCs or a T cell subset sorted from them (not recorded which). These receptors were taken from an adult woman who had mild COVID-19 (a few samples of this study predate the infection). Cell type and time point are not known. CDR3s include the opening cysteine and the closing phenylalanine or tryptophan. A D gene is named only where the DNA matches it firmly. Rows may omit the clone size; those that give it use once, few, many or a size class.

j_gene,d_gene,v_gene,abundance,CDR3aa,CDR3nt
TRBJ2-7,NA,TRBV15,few,CATSSSLGVSSYEQYF,TGTGCCACCAGCAGTTCCCTCGGGGTGAGCTCCTACGAGCAGTACTTC
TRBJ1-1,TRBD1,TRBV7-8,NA,CASSLRWGRGRQGHTEAFF,TGTGCCAGCAGCTTAAGGTGGGGCCGCGGGAGACAGGGTCACACTGAAGCTTTCTTT
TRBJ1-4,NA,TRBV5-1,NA,CASSSGLITGTNEKLFF,TGCGCCAGCAGCTCCGGGCTTATTACAGGGACTAATGAAAAACTGTTTTTT
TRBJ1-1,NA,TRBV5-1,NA,CASRMTGGTEAFF,TGCGCCAGCAGAATGACGGGCGGGACTGAAGCTTTCTTT
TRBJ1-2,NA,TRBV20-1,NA,CSASMRNYGYTF,TGCAGTGCTAGTATGCGGAACTATGGCTACACCTTC
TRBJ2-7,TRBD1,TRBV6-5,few,CATSDRGFYEQYF,TGTGCCACCTCTGACAGGGGTTTTTACGAGCAGTACTTC
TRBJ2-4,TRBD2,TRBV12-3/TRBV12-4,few,CASSQGLAGAKNIQYF,TGTGCCAGCAGCCAGGGACTAGCGGGAGCCAAAAACATTCAGTACTTC
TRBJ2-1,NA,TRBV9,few,CASSGNRDLQFF,TGTGCCAGCAGCGGAAACAGGGATTTGCAGTTCTTC
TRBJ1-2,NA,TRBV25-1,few,CASSIWDYGYTF,TGTGCCAGCTCCATATGGGACTATGGCTACACCTTC
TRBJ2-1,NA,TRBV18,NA,CASSPPSMAGTYNEQFF,TGTGCCAGCTCACCACCATCTATGGCGGGAACATACAATGAGCAGTTCTTC
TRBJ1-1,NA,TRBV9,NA,CASSGGTQGSNTEAFF,TGTGCCAGCAGCGGTGGGACACAGGGATCGAACACTGAAGCTTTCTTT
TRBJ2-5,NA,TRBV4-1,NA,CASSQDGGVQETQYF,TGCGCCAGCAGCCAAGATGGGGGAGTGCAAGAGACCCAGTACTTC
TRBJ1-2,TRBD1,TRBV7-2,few,CASSWGPGTVNYGYTF,TGTGCCAGCAGCTGGGGTCCCGGGACAGTTAACTATGGCTACACCTTC
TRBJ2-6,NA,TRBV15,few,CATSRDGGSGANVLTF,TGTGCCACCAGCAGAGATGGCGGGTCTGGGGCCAACGTCCTGACTTTC
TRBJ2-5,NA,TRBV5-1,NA,CASSPSAGFAETQYF,TGCGCCAGCAGCCCCTCAGCGGGTTTCGCGGAGACCCAGTACTTC
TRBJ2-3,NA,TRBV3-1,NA,CASSTTAGPDTQYF,TGTGCCAGCAGCACCACAGCAGGGCCAGATACGCAGTATTTT
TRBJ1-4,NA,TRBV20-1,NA,CSARDRRDEKLFF,TGCAGTGCTAGAGATCGCAGGGACGAAAAACTGTTTTTT
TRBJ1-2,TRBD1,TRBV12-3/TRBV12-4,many,CASSPMTGNYGYTF,TGTGCCAGCAGTCCGATGACAGGGAACTATGGCTACACCTTC
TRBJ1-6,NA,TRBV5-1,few,CASSRDGNSPLHF,TGCGCCAGCAGCCGGGACGGGAATTCACCCCTCCACTTT
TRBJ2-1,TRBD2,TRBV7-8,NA,CASSPGGAEQFF,TGTGCCAGCAGCCCGGGGGGGGCCGAGCAGTTCTTC
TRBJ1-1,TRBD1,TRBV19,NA,CASSAGQGRAFF,TGTGCCAGTAGTGCAGGACAGGGTAGAGCTTTCTTT
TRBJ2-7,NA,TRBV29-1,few,CSVETRGTVYEQYF,TGCAGCGTTGAAACCCGGGGAACTGTCTACGAGCAGTACTTC
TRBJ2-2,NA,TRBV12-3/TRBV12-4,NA,CASAGLGKPNTGELFF,TGTGCCAGCGCGGGTTTAGGGAAACCGAACACCGGGGAGCTGTTTTTT
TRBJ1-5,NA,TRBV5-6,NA,CASSLGWGNSNQPQHF,TGTGCCAGCAGCCTTGGATGGGGGAATAGCAATCAGCCCCAGCATTTT
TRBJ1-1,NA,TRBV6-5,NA,CASSPTNTEAFF,TGTGCCAGCAGTCCGACGAACACTGAAGCTTTCTTT
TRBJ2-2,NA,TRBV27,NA,CASSRTPNTGELFF,TGTGCCAGCAGCCGAACCCCTAACACCGGGGAGCTGTTTTTT
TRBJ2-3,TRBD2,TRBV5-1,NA,CASSLASGGSSTDTQYF,TGCGCCAGCAGCCTAGCTAGCGGGGGGTCCTCCACAGATACGCAGTATTTT
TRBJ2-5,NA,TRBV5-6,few,CASSRGQGRSKTQYF,TGTGCCAGCAGTCGTGGTCAGGGGAGGTCGAAGACCCAGTACTTC
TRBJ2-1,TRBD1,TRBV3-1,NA,CASSQDRGGTGDNEQFF,TGTGCCAGCAGCCAAGATAGAGGAGGGACAGGGGACAATGAGCAGTTCTTC
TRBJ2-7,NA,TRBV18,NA,CASSPSVDSSYEQYF,TGTGCCAGCTCACCCAGCGTAGACAGCAGCTACGAGCAGTACTTC
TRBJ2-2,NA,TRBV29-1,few,CSVPEGPGELFF,TGCAGCGTCCCGGAGGGACCCGGGGAGCTGTTTTTT
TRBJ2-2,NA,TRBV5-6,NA,CASSLGLQDWVTGELFF,TGTGCCAGCAGCTTGGGGCTACAGGATTGGGTGACAGGGGAGCTGTTTTTT
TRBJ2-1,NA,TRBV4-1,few,CASSQDPSPDEQFF,TGCGCCAGCAGCCAAGATCCGTCCCCGGATGAGCAGTTCTTC
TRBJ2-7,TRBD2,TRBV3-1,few,CASSQSLATSYEQYF,TGTGCCAGCAGCCAGTCACTAGCGACTTCTTACGAGCAGTACTTC
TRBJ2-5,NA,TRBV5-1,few,CASSTPTGRQETQYF,TGCGCCAGCAGCACTCCGACAGGGAGGCAAGAGACCCAGTACTTC
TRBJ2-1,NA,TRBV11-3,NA,CASSLEGLVPNNEQFF,TGTGCCAGCAGCTTAGAGGGTCTAGTCCCCAACAATGAGCAGTTCTTC
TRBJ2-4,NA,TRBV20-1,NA,CSAATQGLAKNIQYF,TGCAGTGCCGCAACTCAGGGACTAGCCAAAAACATTCAGTACTTC
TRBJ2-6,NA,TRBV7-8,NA,CASSLFGEPGANVLTF,TGTGCCAGCAGCTTATTCGGGGAGCCGGGGGCCAACGTCCTGACTTTC
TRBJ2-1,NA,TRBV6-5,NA,CASSYEGMGYNEQFF,TGTGCCAGCAGTTACGAGGGAATGGGGTACAATGAGCAGTTCTTC
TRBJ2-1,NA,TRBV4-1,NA,CASSQELPINEQFF,TGCGCCAGCAGCCAAGAACTTCCCATCAATGAGCAGTTCTTC
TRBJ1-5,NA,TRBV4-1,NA,CASSQDPPFQGLRQPQHF,TGCGCCAGCAGCCAAGATCCCCCCTTCCAGGGCTTAAGGCAGCCCCAGCATTTT
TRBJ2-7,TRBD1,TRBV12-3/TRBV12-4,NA,CASSLGGTGIYEQYF,TGTGCCAGCAGTCTGGGGGGGACAGGGATTTACGAGCAGTACTTC
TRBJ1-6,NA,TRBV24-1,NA,CATSAGYTNSPLHF,TGTGCCACCAGCGCGGGTTACACTAATTCACCCCTCCACTTT
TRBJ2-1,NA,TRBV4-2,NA,CASKGGLAEQFF,TGTGCCAGTAAGGGAGGTCTAGCTGAGCAGTTCTTC
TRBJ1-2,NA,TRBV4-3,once,CASSQEGQGINYGYTF,TGCGCCAGCAGCCAAGAAGGGCAGGGCATTAACTATGGCTACACCTTC
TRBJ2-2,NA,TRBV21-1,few,CASGLPGNQRELRLDTGELFF,TGTGCCAGCGGGCTTCCAGGAAACCAGCGGGAGTTGCGTCTGGACACCGGGGAGCTGTTTTTT
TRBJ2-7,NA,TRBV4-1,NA,CASSQDTYEQYF,TGTGCCAGCAGCCAAGATACGTACGAGCAGTACTTC
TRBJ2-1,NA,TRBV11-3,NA,CASSLGGTIYNEQFF,TGTGCCAGCAGCTTAGGGGGGACGATCTACAATGAGCAGTTCTTC
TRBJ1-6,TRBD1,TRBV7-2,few,CASSSEGARSPLHF,TGTGCCAGCAGCTCCGAGGGGGCCAGGTCACCCCTCCACTTT
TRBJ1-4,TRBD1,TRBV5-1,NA,CASSFQGDEKLFF,TGCGCCAGCAGCTTTCAGGGGGACGAAAAACTGTTTTTT